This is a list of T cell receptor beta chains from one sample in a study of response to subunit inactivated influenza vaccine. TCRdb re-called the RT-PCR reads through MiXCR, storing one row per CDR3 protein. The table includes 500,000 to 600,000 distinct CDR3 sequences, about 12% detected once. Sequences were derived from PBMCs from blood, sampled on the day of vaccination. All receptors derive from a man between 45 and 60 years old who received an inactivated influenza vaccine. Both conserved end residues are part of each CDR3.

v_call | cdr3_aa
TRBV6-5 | CASSYHSGEPQHF
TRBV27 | CASSRSSRGEQFF
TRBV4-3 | CASSQEAGGANYEQYF
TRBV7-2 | CASSLYSVQEAFF
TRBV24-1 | CATSDTSSDEQYF
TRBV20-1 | CSIRTGDYGYTF
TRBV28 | CASSSYRGLGEQFF
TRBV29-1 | CSVGVGQGTDTQYF
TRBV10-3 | CAIGGAKSPDTQYF
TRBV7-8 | CAISTVRYRGYNEQFF
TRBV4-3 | CASSQNRRSGETQYF
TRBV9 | CASSEDPQRGTDTQYF
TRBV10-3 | CAISRGASGISNGELFF
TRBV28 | CASSLLLSANSYEQYF
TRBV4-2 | CASSPGAAQTYEQYF
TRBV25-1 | CASSERGSWEKLFF
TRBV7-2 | CASSLGWSGSLGEQYF